Each of the 8 T cell receptor beta chains below was sequenced from the same sample in a study of cytomegalovirus exposure and HLA in healthy donors. Assay used: immunoSEQ multiplex PCR; TCRdb lists only in-frame clones, some missing. The sample holds hundreds of thousands of clones, approximately 88% seen once. Sequencing used PBMCs. These receptors came from a woman in her twenties or thirties in good health and CMV-seropositive.

The chain uses TRBV7-2 and TRBJ1-5, with D uncertain. CDR3 size: 13 residues. Trimming stripped 4 bases from V and 8 bases from J, with 12 bases between. The germline gives CDR1 SGHTA, CDR2 FQGNSA. In nucleotides, the CDR3 is TGTGCCAGCAGCTCGTTGGGCAGCGAGCCCCAGCATTTT. Residues: CASSSLGSEPQHF. Variable domain in full (rest from reference TRBV7-2 and TRBJ1-5): GAGVSQSPSNKVTEKGKDVELRCDPISGHTALYWYRQSLGQGLEFLIYFQGNSAPDKSGLPSDRFSAERTGGSVSTLTIQRTQQEDSAVYLCASSSLGSEPQHFGDGTRLSIL.

The chain carries TRBV7-8 and TRBJ2-1, with D perhaps matching TRBD1 (5 bases). CDR3 length: 16 residues. From germline, CDR1 is SGHVS and CDR2 FQNEAQ. V lost 4 bases, J lost 0 bases, and 13 bases lay in between. The CDR3 loop reads CASSWGRRSSYNEQFF. The CDR3 nucleotides read TGTGCCAGCAGCTGGGGCCGACGGAGCTCCTACAATGAGCAGTTCTTC.

The chain recombines TRBV27 with TRBJ1-1, with 9 positions matching TRBD1. Per germline, CDR1 MNHEY and CDR2 SMNVEV (reference sequence). The CDR3 is 13 residues long. V lost 6 bases, J lost 1 base, and 0 bases stayed unmatched. The CDR3 bases are TGTGCCAGCAGACAGGGGGCGAACACTGAAGCTTTCTTT. Protein: CASRQGANTEAFF.

This chain connects TRBV30 to TRBJ2-7; the D is unclear. In germline, CDR1 is GTSNPN, CDR2 SVGIG (reference sequence). This CDR3 has 12 amino acids. The V and J ends lost 4 bases and 3 bases respectively, with 10 bases between them. The CDR3 region is CAWIGDDYEQYF. As DNA, the CDR3 is TGTGCCTGGATCGGTGATGACTACGAGCAGTACTTC.

This clone was seen a handful of times. The chain recombines TRBV18 with TRBJ1-5; 7 bases agree with TRBD1. V shed 2 bases and J 5 bases; nucleotides not matched to a gene: 12. The V gene's germline CDR1 is KGHSH and CDR2 LQKENI. This CDR3 has 17 amino acids. The CDR3 DNA sequence: TGTGCCAGCTCACCAGCCAGCCCAGGGGGGATCCATCAGCCCCAGCATTTT. Translated: CASSPASPGGIHQPQHF.

The chain combines TRBV6-5 with TRBJ1-2, with D perhaps TRBD1 (5 bases). CDR1 is MNHEY, CDR2 SVGAGI, per germline. This CDR3 contains 12 residues. Trimming took off 6 bases at V and 7 bases at J, with 12 bases between the two ends. CDR3 residues: CASSQLRGGYTF. In DNA form, the CDR3 reads TGTGCCAGCAGCCAACTAAGGGGTGGCTACACCTTC.

The J gene is TRBJ1-1, the V gene TRBV6-5, with TRBD1 identical over 8 bases. V trimming: 6 bases; J trimming: 2 bases; junction bases outside the gene matches: 11. This CDR3 contains 16 residues. The germline gives CDR1 MNHEY, CDR2 SVGAGI. The CDR3 spells CASSYGQGGANTEAFF. The CDR3 DNA reads TGTGCCAGCAGCTACGGACAGGGAGGAGCAAACACTGAAGCTTTCTTT.

The chain has TRBV5-6 and TRBJ2-1, with D perhaps TRBD2 (9 bases). The CDR3 is 15 residues long. The germline V and J ends were trimmed by 0 bases and 8 bases, with 15 bases remaining between them. The germline V gene has CDR1 SGHDT and CDR2 YYEEEE. The CDR3 spells CASSLGLAGQDEQFF. The CDR3 coding sequence is TGTGCCAGCAGCTTGGGGCTAGCGGGACAGGATGAGCAGTTCTTC.